This is a list of T cell receptor beta chains from one sample in a study of shared clonotypes between healthy human individuals. TCRdb's table, derived via immunoSEQ multiplex PCR, lists solely in-frame clones and lacks some. The profile shows hundreds of thousands of clones, around 72% of them singletons. The sequenced sample consisted of memory CD4+ T cells sorted from blood. These TCRs come from a woman aged 25 to 39 in good health. Each CDR3 is given with its conserved first and last residue. A D gene is named only where the DNA matches it firmly. Clone size is stated in some rows and not others, as once, few, many or a class when expanded.

v_gene	abundance	j_gene	d_gene	len	CDR3aa	CDR3nt
TRBV2	NA	TRBJ2-7	TRBD1	12	CASTGVGDEQYF	TGTGCCAGTACAGGGGTTGGCGACGAGCAGTACTTC
TRBV5-1	NA	TRBJ1-5	NA	15	CASSLAGYSNQPQHF	TGCGCCAGCAGCTTGGCGGGTTATAGCAATCAGCCCCAGCATTTT
TRBV30	NA	TRBJ2-4	NA	14	CAWSVRGAGNIQYF	TGTGCCTGGAGTGTTAGGGGTGCGGGAAACATTCAGTACTTC
TRBV14	NA	TRBJ1-4	NA	15	CASSQVRKVGEKLFF	TGTGCCAGCAGCCAAGTACGGAAGGTAGGTGAAAAACTGTTTTTT
TRBV7-8	NA	TRBJ2-2	TRBD2	15	CASAPGGPDTGELFF	TGTGCTAGTGCGCCGGGAGGGCCGGACACCGGGGAGCTGTTTTTT
TRBV30	few	TRBJ1-2	TRBD1	12	CGKGDRGRGYTF	TGTGGGAAAGGGGACAGGGGGCGAGGCTACACCTTC
TRBV7-9	NA	TRBJ2-2	TRBD2	16	CASSSRERENTGELFF	TGTGCCAGCAGCTCCAGAGAGCGGGAAAACACCGGGGAGCTGTTTTTT
TRBV5-1	many	TRBJ2-1	TRBD2	16	CASSFVGGQSYNEQFF	TGCGCCAGCAGCTTTGTGGGAGGGCAATCCTACAATGAGCAGTTCTTC
TRBV4-1	few	TRBJ2-1	NA	15	CASSQAHSEGGEQFF	TGCGCCAGCAGCCAAGCGCACAGTGAGGGCGGCGAGCAGTTCTTC
TRBV5-1	NA	TRBJ2-3	NA	16	CASSLSGRSSTDTQYF	TGCGCCAGCAGCTTGAGTGGGAGGTCTAGCACAGATACGCAGTATTTT